This TCR beta chain comes out of a study of blood T cell repertoires in COVID-19. Whole-study context: Both acute and convalescent COVID-19 samples were obtained from the United States, Italy and Spain. PBMCs, B-cell-depleted T cells, or T cells provided the cDNA or gDNA that made up the material.

In the authors' methods: Estimates of nucleated cell counts were drawn from the amplification of reference gene primers. The table came from immunoSEQ multiplex PCR; TCRdb's copy has only in-frame clones and leaves some out. The V and J calls and clone size are taken from that table; D and trimming were inferred from the DNA. The data hold some 500,000 clones, with approximately 88% observed a single time. Seattle patient enrollment occurred during active infection, with longitudinal follow-up thereafter. This CDR3 comprises 18 residues. Trimming removed 4 bases from V and 0 bases from J; junction bases left unmatched: 8. Germline CDR1 is SGHNT and CDR2 is YYREEE (reference sequence).

Material: peripheral blood. The chain carries TRBV5-4 and TRBJ2-2; 11 nucleotides agree with TRBD2. The receptor's source is a woman aged 45-65 years with COVID-19, enrolled during active disease. The CDR3 reads CASSPTFSGGANTGELFF. In DNA form, the CDR3 reads TGTGCCAGCAGCCCTACTTTTAGCGGGGGGGCGAACACCGGGGAGCTGTTTTTT.